Following are 18 T cell receptor beta chains from one sample sequenced in a study of blood T cell repertoires in COVID-19. Clones were sequenced by immunoSEQ multiplex PCR, and TCRdb holds only the in-frame ones, with some missing. The sample consists of roughly 280,000 clones, about nine tenths of them appearing once. The sequenced material came from peripheral blood. Source of these receptors: a woman in her twenties or thirties with COVID-19, enrolled during active disease.

J is TRBJ2-3 and V is TRBV7-8; 8 bases agree with TRBD2. V was pared by 2 bases and J by 3 bases, with 4 bases of the junction left unmatched. Germline lookup yields CDR1 SGHVS and CDR2 FQNEAQ. The CDR3 has 15 amino acids. The CDR3 bases are TGTGCCAGCAGCTTAATCGGGAGGGGTACAGATACGCAGTATTTT. Amino acids: CASSLIGRGTDTQYF. Full variable domain (missing parts from reference TRBV7-8 and TRBJ2-3): GAGVSQSPRYKVAKRGQDVALRCDPISGHVSLFWYQQALGQGPEFLTYFQNEAQLDKSGLPSDRFFAERPEGSVSTLKIQRTQQEDSAVYLCASSLIGRGTDTQYFGPGTRLTVL.

The rearrangement uses TRBV28 and TRBJ2-2; possible D gene TRBD1, 5 bases. Deletions cut 1 base from V and 4 bases from J, with 7 bases between. Germline V gene lookup returns CDR1 MDHEN and CDR2 SYDVKM. The CDR3 has 14 residues. Written as DNA, the CDR3 is TGTGCCAGCAGTTTATCCAGGGTCACCGGGGAGCTGTTTTTT. This gives the protein CASSLSRVTGELFF.

This clone was recorded only once. The chain combines TRBV28 with TRBJ2-2; maybe TRBD1 (6 bases). V dropped 5 bases and J dropped 4 bases, with 14 bases sitting between them. The CDR3 sequence is 15 residues long. CDR1 is MDHEN, CDR2 SYDVKM, per germline. CDR3: CASSPPRGGTGELFF. In nucleotides, the CDR3 is TGTGCCAGCAGTCCCCCAAGAGGGGGCACCGGGGAGCTGTTTTTT.

The CDR3 is CASRRSGLADTYEQYF. The CDR3 region has the DNA TGTGCCAGCAGACGGTCGGGGCTAGCGGACACCTACGAGCAGTACTTC. V is TRBV27 and J is TRBJ2-7; 7 nucleotides match TRBD2. In germline, CDR1 is MNHEY, CDR2 SMNVEV (reference sequence). Trimming cost V 6 bases and J 2 bases; bases outside gene matches: 13. The length of the CDR3 is 16 residues.

V is TRBV7-2 and J is TRBJ2-3, with TRBD2 matching 8 bases. The CDR3 has 15 residues. V was pared by 4 bases and J by 6 bases, with 9 bases of the junction left unmatched. Germline V CDR1 and CDR2: SGHTA, FQGNSA. CDR3 DNA: TGTGCCAGCAGCTCGGGACTAGGGGTTGGGGATACGCAGTATTTT. Its translation: CASSSGLGVGDTQYF.

V is TRBV6-2 or TRBV6-3 and J is TRBJ2-3; D remains ambiguous. The CDR3 covers 14 residues. V was pared by 5 bases and J by 3 bases, with 12 bases between. Looked up from germline, CDR1 is MNHEY and CDR2 is SVGEGT. The CDR3 sequence: CASSTPFGTDTQYF. The CDR3 coding sequence is TGTGCCAGCAGTACCCCCTTCGGGACAGATACGCAGTATTTT.

Here the CDR3 DNA reads TGTGCCTGGGGACAGGGCGTTGCTAATGAAAAACTGTTTTTT. Residues: CAWGQGVANEKLFF. The gene calls are TRBV30 and TRBJ1-4, with 8 bases identical to TRBD1. CDR3 length equals 14 residues. J was trimmed by 3 bases and V by 5 bases; bases with no gene match: 5. Germline CDR1 and CDR2: GTSNPN and SVGIG (reference sequence).

The chain is built from TRBV5-1 and TRBJ2-3; 7 bases are shared with TRBD2. Germline CDR1 reads SGHRS; CDR2 reads YFSETQ. The junction had 8 bases not matched to a gene; V was cut back by 1 base and J by 0 bases. This CDR3 spans 17 amino acids. The CDR3 DNA is TGCGCCAGCAGCTTGTGGGCGGCGGGGGTTAGCACAGATACGCAGTATTTT. It specifies CASSLWAAGVSTDTQYF.

J is TRBJ2-5 and V is TRBV6-2 or TRBV6-3; possible D gene TRBD2, 6 bases. CDR3 length: 13 residues. CDR1 is MNHEY, CDR2 SVGEGT, per germline. V lost 2 bases, J lost 5 bases, and 9 bases lay in between. CDR3 sequence (DNA): TGTGCCAGCAGTTACGGGAGGATGGAGACCCAGTACTTC. It translates to CASSYGRMETQYF.

The chain combines TRBV5-6 with TRBJ2-5; 8 nucleotides match TRBD2. After removal of 4 bases from V and 5 bases from J, the junction contained 13 bases not matched to a gene. The CDR3 covers 16 residues. Germline values: CDR1 SGHDT, CDR2 YYEEEE. The CDR3 protein is CASSLGREGWRETQYF. DNA for the CDR3: TGTGCCAGCAGCCTCGGTCGGGAGGGTTGGCGGGAGACCCAGTACTTC.

The rearrangement joins TRBV7-9 to TRBJ1-1; D call uncertain. V was cut by 3 bases and J by 2 bases, with 7 bases left in between. From germline, CDR1 is SEHNR and CDR2 FQNEAQ (reference sequence). The CDR3 is 13 residues long. CDR3 DNA sequence: TGTGCCAGCAGCTTGGGCAGAAACACTGAAGCTTTCTTT. The encoded protein is CASSLGRNTEAFF. The variable domain in full, with the rest retrieved from reference TRBV7-9 and TRBJ1-1, is DTGVSQNPRHKITKRGQNVTFRCDPISEHNRLYWYRQTLGQGPEFLTYFQNEAQLEKSRLLSDRFSAERPKGSFSTLEIQRTEQGDSAMYLCASSLGRNTEAFFGQGTRLTVV.

The chain combines TRBV2 with TRBJ1-6; 10 bases align to TRBD1. CDR3 length: 13 amino acids. V lost 9 bases to trimming and J lost 10 bases; unmatched junction nucleotides: 6. CDR1 and CDR2 from the germline V gene are SNHLY and FYNNEI. The CDR3 loop reads CASTRDRGSPLHF. The CDR3 DNA follows: TGTGCCAGTACCCGGGACAGGGGCTCACCCCTCCACTTT.

The chain employs TRBV5-1 and TRBJ2-7, with TRBD1 matching 8 bases. This CDR3 contains 16 residues. Trimming took 4 bases from V and 2 from J; bases not matched to a gene: 11. Germline V gives CDR1 SGHRS, CDR2 YFSETQ. As DNA, the CDR3 is TGCGCCAGCAGCCCAGGGACAGGACCACAGGCCTACGAGCAGTACTTC. It encodes CASSPGTGPQAYEQYF. Variable domain in full (rest from reference TRBV5-1 and TRBJ2-7): KAGVTQTPRYLIKTRGQQVTLSCSPISGHRSVSWYQQTPGQGLQFLFEYFSETQRNKGNFPGRFSGRQFSNSRSEMNVSTLELGDSALYLCASSPGTGPQAYEQYFGPGTRLTVT.

The chain employs TRBV5-1 and TRBJ2-3; D gene unclear. Germline assignment: CDR1 SGHRS and CDR2 YFSETQ. The CDR3 contains 14 residues. The V end was cut by 0 bases, the J end by 0 bases, with 5 bases between. This chain's CDR3 is CASSLAQSTDTQYF. The CDR3 DNA is TGCGCCAGCAGCTTGGCCCAGAGCACAGATACGCAGTATTTT. The full variable domain, completed using reference TRBV5-1 and TRBJ2-3, is KAGVTQTPRYLIKTRGQQVTLSCSPISGHRSVSWYQQTPGQGLQFLFEYFSETQRNKGNFPGRFSGRQFSNSRSEMNVSTLELGDSALYLCASSLAQSTDTQYFGPGTRLTVL.

This clone was seen a few times. The J gene is TRBJ2-1, the V gene TRBV28; TRBD2 matches 9 bases. This CDR3 has 14 residues. The germline V gene has CDR1 MDHEN and CDR2 SYDVKM. V trimming: 5 bases; J trimming: 7 bases; junction bases outside the gene matches: 6. The CDR3 nucleotides read TGTGCCAGCAGTCTAGCGGGATCTCGGAATGAGCAGTTCTTC. This codes for CASSLAGSRNEQFF.

The rearrangement joins TRBV6-1 to TRBJ2-5, with D possibly TRBD1 on 5 matching bases. Germline V CDR1 and CDR2: MNHNS, SASEGT. The CDR3 is 13 residues long. The V gene lost 3 bases and the J gene lost 5 bases, with 10 bases spanning the gap. The DNA of the CDR3 is TGTGCCAGCAGTGACAGGGTTCGCGAGACCCAGTACTTC. Its translation: CASSDRVRETQYF.

V gene TRBV30 combines with J gene TRBJ2-5; D is unresolved. The V gene's germline CDR1 is GTSNPN and CDR2 SVGIG (reference sequence). The V and J ends lost 4 bases and 0 bases respectively, with 6 bases between them. The CDR3 runs 12 residues. CDR3 DNA: TGTGCCTGGAACAGTTACCAAGAGACCCAGTACTTC. This encodes CAWNSYQETQYF.

The chain carries TRBV25-1 and TRBJ2-7; TRBD1 aligns across 11 bases. The CDR3 runs 16 residues. Trimming removed 6 bases from V and 4 bases from J; junction bases left unmatched: 11. CDR1 is MGHDK, CDR2 SYGVNS, per germline. The CDR3 reads CASSATGDRGIYEQYF. The CDR3 DNA follows: TGTGCCAGCAGCGCTACCGGGGACAGGGGGATTTACGAGCAGTACTTC.